This TCR beta chain stems from a study of spatial heterogeneity in lung cancer. Background on the study: A strong correlation was found between TCR transcript counts in tumor regions and a T cell module score derived from matched bulk RNA-seq.

CDR3 size: 14 residues. V was trimmed by 4 bases and J by 0 bases, leaving 7 bases between them. CDR1 is SGHKS, CDR2 YYEKEE, per germline (reference sequence). TCRdb analysed the 5' RACE reads with MiXCR anew, one entry per CDR3 protein. The sample has under 3,000 distinct CDR3 sequences, about 1.4% seen once. This sample's time point: sample taken at primary tumor resection. By share of the sample, this clonotype is medium-sized. Its target is unknown. Whole-study results and caveats: It was found that expanded intratumoral alpha and beta TCR counts tracked tumor mutation counts.

This material consisted of lung tumor tissue, taken at surgery. The sequence derives from a male donor with early-stage non-small cell lung cancer. The V call is TRBV5-5, the J call TRBJ2-2; D is uncertain. The CDR3 spells CASSLLTNTGELFF. DNA for the CDR3: TGTGCCAGCAGCCTACTCACGAACACCGGGGAGCTGTTTTTT.